Shown below are 17 T cell receptor beta chains from a single sample sequenced in a study of response to subunit inactivated influenza vaccine. Using its own MiXCR run on the RT-PCR reads, TCRdb lists one record per CDR3 protein. Of hundreds of thousands of distinct CDR3 sequences in the sample, about 15% were seen once. This material consisted of PBMCs from blood, taken around two weeks before vaccination. All receptors derive from a man aged 45-60 years who received an inactivated influenza vaccine.

In its sample, this clonotype was seen a few times. The chain employs TRBV11-2 and TRBJ2-3; D is undetermined. Trimming removed 5 bases from V and 7 bases from J, with 13 bases in between. The CDR3 covers 13 residues. Germline V gene data show CDR1 as SGHAT and CDR2 as FQNNGV. CDR3 in DNA: TGTGCCAGCAGCCCGGGCCACCCTAATACGCAGTATTTT. Protein product: CASSPGHPNTQYF.

The CDR3 sequence: CASSQDRLAGAEQYF. CDR3 in DNA: TGTGCCAGCAGCCAAGATCGTCTAGCGGGTGCCGAGCAGTACTTC. The chain carries TRBV4-2 and TRBJ2-7; 8 nucleotides line up with TRBD2. With V trimmed by 0 bases and J by 6 bases, 7 bases remained unmatched. Germline CDR1 LGHNA, CDR2 YNFKEQ. The CDR3 extends over 15 amino acids.

The chain joins TRBV24-1 to TRBJ2-1, with 7 bases identical to TRBD2. Germline loops: CDR1 KGHDR, CDR2 SFDVKD. This CDR3 contains 14 residues. J was trimmed by 6 bases and V by 4 bases; bases with no gene match: 5. The DNA for the CDR3 is TGTGCCACCAGTGACTCCGGGACTACCAATGAGCAGTTCTTC. Its translation: CATSDSGTTNEQFF.

This chain uses TRBV20-1 with TRBJ1-6; the D gene is possibly TRBD1 (5 bases). Looked up from germline, CDR1 is DFQATT and CDR2 is SNEGSKA (reference sequence). The CDR3 totals 14 residues. V was trimmed by 1 base and J by 7 bases, leaving 11 bases between them. CDR3 DNA: TGCAGTGCTAGAGCCCAGGGAACCAATTCACCCCTCCACTTT. Translating it yields CSARAQGTNSPLHF.

In this sample, this clonotype turned up a few times. The chain links TRBV12-3 or TRBV12-4 to TRBJ1-2, with 10 bases matching TRBD1. The CDR3 consists of 14 residues. V was pared by 6 bases and J by 6 bases, with 7 bases of the junction left unmatched. In nucleotides, the CDR3 is TGTGCCAGCAGCCTTTCCGACAGGGGGCATGGCTACACCTTC. Its translation is CASSLSDRGHGYTF.

The sample holds many counts of this clonotype. This sequence joins TRBV6-2 or TRBV6-3 and TRBJ1-1; D gene unclear. The ends were cut back, 8 bases at V and 2 bases at J, with 9 bases in the middle. CDR3 length equals 12 residues. In germline, CDR1 is MNHEY, CDR2 SVGEGT. CDR3 amino acids: CASGRLNTEAFF. The CDR3, as DNA: TGTGCCAGCGGCAGACTTAACACTGAAGCTTTCTTT.

The chain uses TRBV14 and TRBJ2-5; 9 bases align to TRBD2. CDR3 size: 15 residues. Trimming cost V 0 bases and J 4 bases; bases outside gene matches: 3. The germline V gene encodes CDR1 SGHDN and CDR2 FVKESK. CDR3 in DNA: TGTGCCAGCAGCCAAGAAAGACTAGCGGCAGAGACCCAGTACTTC. Its translation: CASSQERLAAETQYF.

The genes are TRBV28 and TRBJ2-5; D remains ambiguous. This CDR3 region has 15 residues. Between the trimmed V and J ends, which lost 2 bases and 0 bases, there was a span of 10 bases. Germline CDR1 reads MDHEN; CDR2 reads SYDVKM. The CDR3 sequence is CASSLGELYQETQYF. In nucleotides, the CDR3 is TGTGCCAGCAGTTTAGGGGAACTGTACCAAGAGACCCAGTACTTC.

V usage is TRBV7-2 and J usage is TRBJ2-5; 8 positions match TRBD2. The CDR3 totals 15 residues. V shed 3 bases and J 4 bases; nucleotides not matched to a gene: 7. CDR1 SGHTA and CDR2 FQGNSA come from the germline V gene. Here the CDR3 DNA reads TGTGCCAGCAGCTTCACCGCGGGGGGATCAGAGACCCAGTACTTC. Its protein is CASSFTAGGSETQYF.

The V gene is TRBV29-1, the J gene TRBJ1-2; D is unclear. This CDR3 is built from 14 residues. Germline V gives CDR1 SQVTM, CDR2 ANQGSEA. V lost 1 base to trimming and J lost 1 base, with 10 bases between them. Here the CDR3 reads CSVEASPSNYGYTF. CDR3 sequence (DNA): TGCAGCGTTGAAGCGAGCCCGAGTAACTATGGCTACACCTTC.

The rearrangement uses TRBV19 and TRBJ1-5; D is ambiguous. V lost 3 bases and J 3 bases, leaving 9 bases between the germline ends. The CDR3 consists of 14 residues. Per germline, CDR1 LNHDA and CDR2 SQIVND (reference sequence). CDR3 bases: TGTGCCAGTAGTATCCGACCCGCCAATCAGCCCCAGCATTTT. It is translated as CASSIRPANQPQHF.

This clonotype was seen only a few times. The chain recombines TRBV11-2 with TRBJ2-4; TRBD2 aligns across 9 bases. CDR3 size: 19 residues. Trimming removed 5 bases from V and 1 base from J; junction bases left unmatched: 15. The germline gives CDR1 SGHAT, CDR2 FQNNGV. The CDR3 DNA sequence: TGTGCCAGCAGCCCCCGAAAACCCCCTCTAGCGGGGGCCAAAAACATTCAGTACTTC. Its protein is CASSPRKPPLAGAKNIQYF.

V gene TRBV6-4 combines with J gene TRBJ1-5; D perhaps matches TRBD1 (6 bases). Trimming pared 5 bases from V and 10 bases from J, leaving 24 bases between. In germline, CDR1 is MRHNA, CDR2 SNTAGT. The CDR3 contains 16 residues. The DNA for the CDR3 is TGTGCCAGCAGTCACACCCAGGGGTGCCCCCCAAAACCCCAGCATTTT. As protein: CASSHTQGCPPKPQHF.

V and J are TRBV4-1 and TRBJ1-6; D may be TRBD1 (5 bases). Per germline, CDR1 MGHRA and CDR2 YSYEKL. CDR3 length equals 15 residues. Trimming took off 0 bases at V and 9 bases at J, with 12 bases between the two ends. CDR3 protein: CASSQDRVSVSPLHF. The CDR3 DNA sequence: TGCGCCAGCAGCCAAGACAGGGTTTCTGTTTCACCCCTCCACTTT.

CDR3 in amino acids: CASSLLGLAEETQYF. The CDR3 nucleotides are TGTGCCAGCAGCTTGCTGGGACTAGCGGAAGAGACCCAGTACTTC. The chain employs TRBV5-6 and TRBJ2-5; 11 bases agree with TRBD2. Germline CDR1 and CDR2: SGHDT and YYEEEE. V lost 1 base to trimming and J lost 3 bases; unmatched junction nucleotides: 2. The CDR3 extends over 15 amino acids.

The table lists this clonotype with a few counts. The chain carries TRBV11-2 and TRBJ2-2; D ambiguous. V lost 0 bases and J 7 bases, leaving 3 bases between the germline ends. This CDR3 has 12 amino acids. CDR1 and CDR2 (germline): SGHAT, FQNNGV. The CDR3 reads CASSLEGGELFF. The CDR3 DNA sequence: TGTGCCAGCAGCTTAGAGGGCGGGGAGCTGTTTTTT. Complete variable domain (other parts from reference TRBV11-2 and TRBJ2-2): EAGVAQSPRYKIIEKRQSVAFWCNPISGHATLYWYQQILGQGPKLLIQFQNNGVVDDSQLPKDRFSAERLKGVDSTLKIQPAKLEDSAVYLCASSLEGGELFFGEGSRLTVL.

This clonotype was counted only a few times. The rearrangement joins TRBV12-3 or TRBV12-4 to TRBJ1-1; maybe TRBD1 (5 bases). The CDR3 extends over 11 amino acids. Trimming left V 5 bases short and J 6 bases short, with 7 bases between. For the CDR3, the DNA is TGTGCCAGCAGTGGGGACTCTGAAGCTTTCTTT. It translates to CASSGDSEAFF.